This passage covers 20 T cell receptor beta chains from one sample sequenced in a study of T cells after yellow fever vaccination. TCRdb fed the 5' RACE reads into MiXCR, producing one record per CDR3 protein. Among a few hundred thousand distinct CDR3 sequences listed, roughly a fifth were seen once. The sample here was PBMCs, taken 15 days after the yellow fever booster vaccination. These receptors all stem from a man under 40 who received the YFV17D yellow fever vaccine.

J is TRBJ2-5 and V is TRBV6-2 or TRBV6-3; the D gene is possibly TRBD1 (6 bases). Trimming removed 6 bases at V and 5 bases at J, with 16 bases between. This CDR3 has 14 amino acids. CDR1 is MNHEY, CDR2 SVGEGT, per germline. The CDR3 DNA reads TGTGCCAGCAGATCTACAGGGCCTGGGGAGACCCAGTACTTC. This encodes CASRSTGPGETQYF.

This clonotype was seen only a few times. V gene TRBV7-2 combines with J gene TRBJ1-2; D is unresolved. Looked up from germline, CDR1 is SGHTA and CDR2 is FQGNSA. The length of the CDR3 is 12 residues. V lost 5 bases to trimming and J lost 12 bases, with 16 bases between them. The CDR3 DNA is TGTGCCAGCAGCCCGGGCCACCTAGCTCACACCTTC. Translation gives CASSPGHLAHTF. The complete variable domain, with remaining parts taken from reference TRBV7-2 and TRBJ1-2, reads GAGVSQSPSNKVTEKGKDVELRCDPISGHTALYWYRQSLGQGLEFLIYFQGNSAPDKSGLPSDRFSAERTGGSVSTLTIQRTQQEDSAVYLCASSPGHLAHTFGSGTRLTVV.

In this sample, this clonotype turned up a few times. The CDR3 spells CASRRGQEQYF. CDR3 sequence (DNA): TGTGCCAGCAGACGGGGCCAGGAGCAGTACTTC. The chain links TRBV2 to TRBJ2-7, with D possibly being TRBD1 or TRBD2 (5 bases each). Germline CDR1 SNHLY, CDR2 FYNNEI. The CDR3 loop spans 11 amino acids. Trimming removed 6 bases from V and 7 bases from J, with 10 bases in between. Full variable domain (missing parts from reference TRBV2 and TRBJ2-7): EPEVTQTPSHQVTQMGQEVILRCVPISNHLYFYWYRQILGQKVEFLVSFYNNEISEKSEIFDDQFSVERPDGSNFTLKIRSTKLEDSAMYFCASRRGQEQYFGPGTRLTVT.

The chain employs TRBV20-1 and TRBJ2-3; D is unclear. Germline loops: CDR1 DFQATT, CDR2 SNEGSKA (reference sequence). V was cut by 2 bases and J by 4 bases, with 16 bases left in between. This CDR3 spans 15 amino acids. CDR3 DNA: TGCAGTGCTAGAACGACAACAAACCTGGCAGATACGCAGTATTTT. Translation gives CSARTTTNLADTQYF.

The chain is built from TRBV3-1 and TRBJ2-1; TRBD2 matches at 11 bases. V shed 0 bases and J 7 bases; nucleotides not matched to a gene: 8. Germline V gene data show CDR1 as LGHDT and CDR2 as YNNKEL (reference sequence). The length of the CDR3 is 17 residues. CDR3 nucleotides: TGTGCCAGCAGCCAAGATTCGAGACTAGCGGGAAGGAATGAGCAGTTCTTC. Translated, it gives CASSQDSRLAGRNEQFF.

V gene TRBV5-1 combines with J gene TRBJ2-1; no clear D gene. Germline assignment: CDR1 SGHRS and CDR2 YFSETQ. The CDR3 spans 15 residues. Trimming stripped 6 bases from V and 10 bases from J, with 23 bases between. The CDR3 sequence: CASTQTVGLPDEQFF. CDR3 nucleotide sequence: TGCGCCAGCACCCAAACCGTCGGGCTCCCCGACGAGCAGTTCTTC.

This clonotype was seen only a few times. The V and J genes are TRBV30 and TRBJ2-2; unclear D gene. Germline lookup yields CDR1 GTSNPN and CDR2 SVGIG (reference sequence). CDR3 length equals 13 residues. Trimming took off 1 base at V and 8 bases at J, with 11 bases between the two ends. The CDR3 loop is CAWSAGVVGELFF. The CDR3 nucleotides read TGTGCCTGGAGTGCTGGAGTAGTTGGGGAGCTGTTTTTT.

This chain connects TRBV7-2 to TRBJ2-7; a weak D match, TRBD2 (5 bases). Germline V CDR1 and CDR2: SGHTA, FQGNSA. This CDR3 comprises 14 residues. Trimming removed 2 bases at V and 3 bases at J, with 11 bases between. CDR3 sequence: CASSLSGTFYEQYF. The CDR3 nucleotides read TGTGCCAGCAGCTTAAGCGGAACCTTCTACGAGCAGTACTTC.

J is TRBJ2-3 and V is TRBV5-1; no firm D call. This CDR3 contains 17 residues. Germline CDR1 and CDR2: SGHRS and YFSETQ. V was trimmed by 0 bases and J by 0 bases, leaving 14 bases between them. The CDR3 bases are TGCGCCAGCAGCTTGGCCGGGTTGAAGACTAGCACAGATACGCAGTATTTT. It yields the protein CASSLAGLKTSTDTQYF.

This chain joins TRBV7-8 and TRBJ1-6, with D possibly TRBD1 on 6 matching bases. CDR1 is SGHVS, CDR2 FQNEAQ, per germline. The CDR3 length is 12 residues. Trimming removed 6 bases at V and 13 bases at J, with 13 bases between. CDR3 nucleotides: TGTGCCAGCAGAACACAGGGTTTTCCCCTCCACTTT. This encodes CASRTQGFPLHF. Drawing the rest from reference TRBV7-8 and TRBJ1-6, the complete variable domain is GAGVSQSPRYKVAKRGQDVALRCDPISGHVSLFWYQQALGQGPEFLTYFQNEAQLDKSGLPSDRFFAERPEGSVSTLKIQRTQQEDSAVYLCASRTQGFPLHFGNGTRLTVT.

This clonotype has just a few counts. The chain couples TRBV4-2 to TRBJ2-2, with 7 bases lining up with TRBD1. The junction had 14 bases not matched to a gene; V was cut back by 7 bases and J by 0 bases. Looked up from germline, CDR1 is LGHNA and CDR2 is YNFKEQ. There are 18 residues in the CDR3. CDR3 coding DNA: TGTGCCAGCACCCCTACCTCAGGGACAGAGCCGAACACCGGGGAGCTGTTTTTT. This translates into CASTPTSGTEPNTGELFF.

This clonotype occurred a few times. The rearrangement links TRBV20-1 to TRBJ2-7; 7 nucleotides match TRBD2. The J segment lost 3 bases and the V segment lost 0 bases, leaving 5 bases of the junction unmatched. The germline V gene encodes CDR1 DFQATT and CDR2 SNEGSKA (reference sequence). The CDR3 totals 14 residues. CDR3 region: CSARDQGGGYEQYF. In DNA, the CDR3 is TGCAGTGCTAGAGATCAAGGCGGGGGCTACGAGCAGTACTTC.

The chain employs TRBV20-1 and TRBJ2-3; D is possibly TRBD2 (6 bases). V was clipped by 3 bases and J by 4 bases, with 14 bases between them. This CDR3 contains 14 residues. In germline, CDR1 is DFQATT, CDR2 SNEGSKA (reference sequence). CDR3 region: CSASGAGSADTQYF. DNA for the CDR3: TGCAGTGCTAGTGGGGCGGGATCTGCAGATACGCAGTATTTT.

In its sample, this clonotype was seen many times. V and J are TRBV7-2 and TRBJ2-2; weak D call: TRBD1 (5 bases). CDR3 length: 14 amino acids. Germline V gene lookup returns CDR1 SGHTA and CDR2 FQGNSA. V lost 5 bases and J 4 bases, leaving 11 bases between the germline ends. CDR3 residues: CASSIDSSTGELFF. The CDR3 bases are TGTGCCAGCAGCATTGACAGTTCCACCGGGGAGCTGTTTTTT.

This clonotype has just a few counts. The chain couples TRBV24-1 to TRBJ2-3; no reliable D call. Per the germline V gene, CDR1 is KGHDR and CDR2 is SFDVKD. The CDR3 extends over 13 amino acids. V was trimmed by 6 bases and J by 5 bases, leaving 11 bases between them. The chain's CDR3 is CATSRASIDTQYF. CDR3 in DNA: TGTGCCACCAGTAGAGCTTCGATAGATACGCAGTATTTT.

This clonotype was counted many times. The chain combines TRBV3-1 with TRBJ1-2; D gene ambiguous. Germline CDR1 and CDR2: LGHDT and YNNKEL (reference sequence). The CDR3 sequence is 16 residues long. V lost 0 bases to trimming and J lost 0 bases, with 11 bases between them. CDR3 loop: CASSQEAVNANYGYTF. CDR3 nucleotide sequence: TGTGCCAGCAGCCAAGAAGCAGTGAATGCTAACTATGGCTACACCTTC.

The chain carries TRBV20-1 and TRBJ2-1; unclear D gene. Germline V gene lookup returns CDR1 DFQATT and CDR2 SNEGSKA (reference sequence). Trimming removed 3 bases from V and 4 bases from J, with 10 bases in between. This CDR3 comprises 13 residues. The CDR3 DNA follows: TGCAGTGCTAGCTCACAAGGATACAATGAGCAGTTCTTC. This gives the protein CSASSQGYNEQFF.

This rearrangement joins TRBV28 to TRBJ2-3; 7 bases match TRBD1. The V gene's germline CDR1 is MDHEN and CDR2 SYDVKM. The ends lost 10 bases at V and 3 bases at J; junction bases unmatched: 10. This CDR3 has 14 residues. CDR3 loop: CAIEGGARTDTQYF. The CDR3 DNA reads as TGTGCCATTGAAGGGGGCGCGAGAACAGATACGCAGTATTTT.

The V gene is TRBV7-2, the J gene TRBJ2-6, with no clear D. The CDR3 spans 15 residues. Between the trimmed V and J ends, which lost 5 bases and 2 bases, there was a span of 10 bases. From germline, CDR1 is SGHTA and CDR2 FQGNSA. Written as DNA, the CDR3 is TGTGCCAGCAGCCCCAACGGAGCTGGGGCCAACGTCCTGACTTTC. Residues: CASSPNGAGANVLTF.

The rearrangement uses TRBV15 and TRBJ2-7; D may be TRBD1 (7 bases). This CDR3 has 17 amino acids. Deletions cut 0 bases from V and 6 bases from J, with 21 bases between. Germline loops: CDR1 LNHNV, CDR2 YYDKDF (reference sequence). CDR3 nucleotide sequence: TGTGCCACCAGCAGAGATCGGGGGCGGCTAGCAGGGGGCGAGCAGTACTTC. Translation: CATSRDRGRLAGGEQYF.